This is a list of T cell receptor beta chains from one sample in a study of blood T cell repertoires in COVID-19. Clones were sequenced by immunoSEQ multiplex PCR, and TCRdb holds only the in-frame ones, with some missing. Found here are roughly 670,000 clones, 75% to 90% of them singletons; the top ten hold about 0.24%. Sequencing used peripheral blood. These receptors were collected from a young woman with acute or convalescent COVID-19. CDR3s include the opening cysteine and the closing phenylalanine or tryptophan. Each record gives: J gene, V gene, clone size, D gene, CDR3 DNA, CDR3 protein. A D gene is named only where the DNA matches it firmly. Size is omitted from some rows. Given values are once, few, many or a class for expanded clones.

j_gene: TRBJ1-2
v_gene: TRBV27
abundance: NA
d_gene: NA
CDR3nt: TGTGCCAGCAGTTTGGGGCAGAACTATGGCTACACCTTC
CDR3aa: CASSLGQNYGYTF

j_gene: TRBJ1-4
v_gene: TRBV5-6
abundance: NA
d_gene: TRBD1
CDR3nt: TGTGCCAGCAGCCCCGGGACAGGGAGGGAAAATGAAAAACTGTTTTTT
CDR3aa: CASSPGTGRENEKLFF

j_gene: TRBJ1-1
v_gene: TRBV7-9
abundance: few
d_gene: NA
CDR3nt: TGTGCCAGCAGCTACGCGGGAGGGAACACTGAAGCTTTCTTT
CDR3aa: CASSYAGGNTEAFF

j_gene: TRBJ2-3
v_gene: TRBV18
abundance: once
d_gene: NA
CDR3nt: TGTGCCAGCTCACCAGACAGATCTAGCACAGATACGCAGTATTTT
CDR3aa: CASSPDRSSTDTQYF

j_gene: TRBJ2-2
v_gene: TRBV18
abundance: NA
d_gene: TRBD2
CDR3nt: TGTGCCAGCTCACTTCCTGGACTAGGAGGAACCGGGGAGCTGTTTTTT
CDR3aa: CASSLPGLGGTGELFF

j_gene: TRBJ2-5
v_gene: TRBV10-2
abundance: NA
d_gene: TRBD1
CDR3nt: TGCGCCAGCAGTGAGTCTGCGGGGACAGGGAAAGAGACCCAGTACTTC
CDR3aa: CASSESAGTGKETQYF

j_gene: TRBJ1-2
v_gene: TRBV23-1
abundance: few
d_gene: NA
CDR3nt: TGCGCCAGCGGATTGGAGAACTATGGCTACACCTTC
CDR3aa: CASGLENYGYTF

j_gene: TRBJ2-5
v_gene: TRBV9
abundance: NA
d_gene: TRBD1
CDR3nt: TGTGCCAGCAGCGTAGATGAGGGGGCGGGTGAGACCCAGTACTTC
CDR3aa: CASSVDEGAGETQYF

j_gene: TRBJ2-2
v_gene: TRBV29-1
abundance: NA
d_gene: TRBD1
CDR3nt: TGCAGCGTTGAGGACAGGGGGCATTCGAACACCGGGGAGCTGTTTTTT
CDR3aa: CSVEDRGHSNTGELFF

j_gene: TRBJ1-2
v_gene: TRBV7-9
abundance: NA
d_gene: NA
CDR3nt: TGTGCCAGCAGCTCTGTAGCTAACTATGGCTACACCTTC
CDR3aa: CASSSVANYGYTF

j_gene: TRBJ2-7
v_gene: TRBV7-9
abundance: NA
d_gene: TRBD1
CDR3nt: TGTGCCAGCAGCTTAGGGACAGGAGAGTTCTCCGAGCAGTACTTC
CDR3aa: CASSLGTGEFSEQYF

j_gene: TRBJ1-1
v_gene: TRBV4-1
abundance: NA
d_gene: NA
CDR3nt: TGCGCCAGCAGCCAAGAATTATTAGGGGATACCATGAACACTGAAGCTTTCTTT
CDR3aa: CASSQELLGDTMNTEAFF

j_gene: TRBJ1-2
v_gene: TRBV5-4
abundance: NA
d_gene: TRBD1
CDR3nt: TGTGCCAGCAGCCCCGACAGGGCCGTCCTTGGAGGCTACACCTTC
CDR3aa: CASSPDRAVLGGYTF

j_gene: TRBJ1-2
v_gene: TRBV6-5
abundance: NA
d_gene: TRBD1
CDR3nt: TGTGCCAGCAGTAGAACGGGACAGGATCATGGCTACACCTTC
CDR3aa: CASSRTGQDHGYTF

j_gene: TRBJ2-3
v_gene: TRBV11-2
abundance: NA
d_gene: NA
CDR3nt: TGTGCCAGCAGGTCTCTTAAGACAGTGCGGATGTCAGATACGCAGTATTTT
CDR3aa: CASRSLKTVRMSDTQYF

j_gene: TRBJ1-5
v_gene: TRBV19
abundance: NA
d_gene: TRBD1
CDR3nt: TGTGCCAGTAAAGGGGGACAGGCGTACAATCAGCCCCAGCATTTT
CDR3aa: CASKGGQAYNQPQHF

j_gene: TRBJ1-5
v_gene: TRBV21-1
abundance: NA
d_gene: NA
CDR3nt: TGTGCCAGCAGTTGCTTAACCGGGGAAAGCAATCAGCCCCAGCATTTT
CDR3aa: CASSCLTGESNQPQHF

j_gene: TRBJ2-1
v_gene: TRBV6-4
abundance: NA
d_gene: NA
CDR3nt: TGTGCCAGCAGTGACTCGGGGGGTCAGATAAGTGAGCAGTTCTTC
CDR3aa: CASSDSGGQISEQFF

j_gene: TRBJ2-7
v_gene: TRBV7-6
abundance: NA
d_gene: TRBD2
CDR3nt: TGTGCCAGCAGCCCCAGCGGGGGTGGCGAGCAGTACTTC
CDR3aa: CASSPSGGGEQYF

j_gene: TRBJ1-1
v_gene: TRBV7-9
abundance: NA
d_gene: TRBD1
CDR3nt: TGTGTCACAACGGACAGGGATTCGAGCACTGAAGCTTTCTTT
CDR3aa: CVTTDRDSSTEAFF

j_gene: TRBJ1-1
v_gene: TRBV30
abundance: NA
d_gene: NA
CDR3nt: TGTGCCTGGAGTGTAACAGGGACAATGAACACTGAAGCTTTCTTT
CDR3aa: CAWSVTGTMNTEAFF

j_gene: TRBJ2-2
v_gene: TRBV6-1
abundance: once
d_gene: NA
CDR3nt: TGTGCCAGCAGTGAAGGGACAGACTGGTACGCCGGGGAGCTGTTTTTT
CDR3aa: CASSEGTDWYAGELFF

j_gene: TRBJ2-3
v_gene: TRBV15
abundance: NA
d_gene: NA
CDR3nt: TGTGCCACCAGCAGAGATGGGCAGGGAGGAGAAGATACGCAGTATTTT
CDR3aa: CATSRDGQGGEDTQYF

j_gene: TRBJ2-7
v_gene: TRBV5-1
abundance: NA
d_gene: NA
CDR3nt: TGCGCCAGCAGCTTGAGGCAGGGTACCCACGAGCAGTACTTC
CDR3aa: CASSLRQGTHEQYF

j_gene: TRBJ1-1
v_gene: TRBV4-1
abundance: NA
d_gene: TRBD1
CDR3nt: TGCGCCAGCAGCCGAACAGGGGGCGCAGAAACTGAAGCTTTCTTT
CDR3aa: CASSRTGGAETEAFF

j_gene: TRBJ1-1
v_gene: TRBV25-1
abundance: NA
d_gene: TRBD1
CDR3nt: TGTGCCAGCAGTGACGACAGGGGAGGTGGCACTGAAGCTTTCTTT
CDR3aa: CASSDDRGGGTEAFF

j_gene: TRBJ2-3
v_gene: TRBV5-1
abundance: NA
d_gene: TRBD2
CDR3nt: TGCGCCAGCAGCTTAGCGGGGGGAACAGATACGCAGTATTTT
CDR3aa: CASSLAGGTDTQYF

j_gene: TRBJ1-4
v_gene: TRBV5-6
abundance: NA
d_gene: NA
CDR3nt: TGTGCCAGCCATACTCGAGTGTGGAATGAAAAACTGTTTTTT
CDR3aa: CASHTRVWNEKLFF

j_gene: TRBJ1-2
v_gene: TRBV14
abundance: NA
d_gene: NA
CDR3nt: TGTGCCAGCAGCCAAGTAACGGCCAGGGGCTATGGCTACACCTTC
CDR3aa: CASSQVTARGYGYTF

j_gene: TRBJ1-5
v_gene: TRBV19
abundance: NA
d_gene: NA
CDR3nt: TGTGCCAGTAGTACGGTCAGGGCGAGCAATCAGCCCCAGCATTTT
CDR3aa: CASSTVRASNQPQHF

j_gene: TRBJ1-2
v_gene: TRBV6-6
abundance: once
d_gene: NA
CDR3nt: TGTGCCAGCAGTTACTCGCGGGATGGCTACACCTTC
CDR3aa: CASSYSRDGYTF

j_gene: TRBJ1-1
v_gene: TRBV7-9
abundance: NA
d_gene: TRBD1
CDR3nt: TGTGCCACCCCGAAGGGGGCGCTTGGTGAAGCTTTCTTT
CDR3aa: CATPKGALGEAFF

j_gene: TRBJ2-5
v_gene: TRBV7-6
abundance: NA
d_gene: NA
CDR3nt: TGTGCCAGCAGCTGGCAACTAGCTGAAGAGACCCAGTACTTC
CDR3aa: CASSWQLAEETQYF

j_gene: TRBJ1-5
v_gene: TRBV2
abundance: NA
d_gene: NA
CDR3nt: TGTGCCAGCGGGGGCGGGCAGTATAGCAATCAGCCCCAGCATTTT
CDR3aa: CASGGGQYSNQPQHF

j_gene: TRBJ1-1
v_gene: TRBV12-3/TRBV12-4
abundance: NA
d_gene: NA
CDR3nt: TGTGCCAGCAGTCTACAGGCGAACACTGAAGCTTTCTTT
CDR3aa: CASSLQANTEAFF